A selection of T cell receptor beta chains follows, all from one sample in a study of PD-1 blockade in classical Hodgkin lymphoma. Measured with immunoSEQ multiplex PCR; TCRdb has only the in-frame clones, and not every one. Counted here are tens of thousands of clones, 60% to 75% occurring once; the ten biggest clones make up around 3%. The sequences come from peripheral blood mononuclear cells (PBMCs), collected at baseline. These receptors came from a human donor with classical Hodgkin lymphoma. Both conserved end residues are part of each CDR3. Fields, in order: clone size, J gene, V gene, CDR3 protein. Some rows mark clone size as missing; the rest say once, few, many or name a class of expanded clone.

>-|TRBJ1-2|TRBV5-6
CASSLSGAYGYTF
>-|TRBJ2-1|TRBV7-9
CASSLAGMQFF
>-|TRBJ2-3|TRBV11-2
CASSLGGEDTQYF
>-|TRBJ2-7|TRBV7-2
CASSLDRQGPYEQYF
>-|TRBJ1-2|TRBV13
CASSLGANYGYTF
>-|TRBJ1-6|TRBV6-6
CASSYRGADSPLHF
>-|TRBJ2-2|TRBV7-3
CASSPKGRASPNTGELFF
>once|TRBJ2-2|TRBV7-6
CASSLGYTGELFF
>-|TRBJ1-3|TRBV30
CAWGDAGTTGNTIYF
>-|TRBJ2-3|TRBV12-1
CASSFGRSTDTQYF
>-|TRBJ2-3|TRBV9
CASSRAGKSSTDTQYF
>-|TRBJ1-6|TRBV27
CASSSIEQGANSPLHF
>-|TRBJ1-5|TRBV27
CASGDRPRNQPQHF
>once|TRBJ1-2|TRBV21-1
CASSKYGYTF
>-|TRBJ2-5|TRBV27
CASSLRPGLAGANQETQYF
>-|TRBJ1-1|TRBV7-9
CASSLQNTEAFF
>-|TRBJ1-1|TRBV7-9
CASSLEGIERNTEAFF
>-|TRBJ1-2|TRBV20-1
CSVPGIGGYTF
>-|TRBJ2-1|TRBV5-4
CASSLGEYEQFF
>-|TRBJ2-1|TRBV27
CASSPPPRLAASYNEQFF
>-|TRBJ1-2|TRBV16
CASSQAPGSSYGYTF
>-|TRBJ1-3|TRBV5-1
CASSLVPSGNTIYF
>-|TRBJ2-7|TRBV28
CASSRYEQYF
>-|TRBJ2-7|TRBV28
CASTDDRGYEQYF
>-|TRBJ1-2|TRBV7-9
CASSRTMGQAVYGYTF
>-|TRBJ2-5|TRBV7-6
CASSLTSGRAGETQYF
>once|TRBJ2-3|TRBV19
CASPGGGPGFKGGTDTQYF
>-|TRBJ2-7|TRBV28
CASRTLDFYEQYF
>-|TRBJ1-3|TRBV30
CAWGGQGERTIYF
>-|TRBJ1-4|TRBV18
CASSPGTATNEKLFF
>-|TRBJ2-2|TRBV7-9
CASSDRDGLAGELFF
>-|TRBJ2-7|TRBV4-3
CASSPAGTGEQYF
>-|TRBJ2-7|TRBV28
CASSSTYEQYF
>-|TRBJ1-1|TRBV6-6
CASSYSKGEAFF
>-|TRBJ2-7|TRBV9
CASRGNSYEQYF
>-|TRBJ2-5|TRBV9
CASSLTEGQETQYF
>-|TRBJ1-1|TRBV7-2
CASSLSSSTEAFF
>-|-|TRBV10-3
CAISEAGGYEQYF
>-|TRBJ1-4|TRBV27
CASSFRVPTHDRVGEKLFF